This T cell receptor (beta chain) is from a study of monozygotic twins with inflammatory bowel disease. Germline assignment: CDR1 SGHRS and CDR2 YFSETQ. This CDR3 comprises 16 residues. Each UMI harboured a 6-nucleotide sample barcode and was appended via template switching. Reanalyzing the 5' RACE reads, TCRdb keeps one entry per CDR3 protein, without DNA. This sample lists fewer than 150,000 distinct CDR3 sequences; its ten largest clones have 2% to 2.5%. Study findings and constraints: Results did not support any single strong IBD-associated signal or clonotype. Patients got different immunosuppressive treatments, which may have made their repertoires more variable.

A word on this clonotype: Its matching antigen is unknown.

The V and J genes are TRBV5-1 and TRBJ2-7; TCRdb lists TRBD1, though no DNA is available to test this call. The receptor comes from a human donor with ulcerative colitis or Crohn's disease, or a healthy co-twin of an affected twin (not recorded which). The sample was blood. The CDR3: CASSLRMDRGVYEQYF.